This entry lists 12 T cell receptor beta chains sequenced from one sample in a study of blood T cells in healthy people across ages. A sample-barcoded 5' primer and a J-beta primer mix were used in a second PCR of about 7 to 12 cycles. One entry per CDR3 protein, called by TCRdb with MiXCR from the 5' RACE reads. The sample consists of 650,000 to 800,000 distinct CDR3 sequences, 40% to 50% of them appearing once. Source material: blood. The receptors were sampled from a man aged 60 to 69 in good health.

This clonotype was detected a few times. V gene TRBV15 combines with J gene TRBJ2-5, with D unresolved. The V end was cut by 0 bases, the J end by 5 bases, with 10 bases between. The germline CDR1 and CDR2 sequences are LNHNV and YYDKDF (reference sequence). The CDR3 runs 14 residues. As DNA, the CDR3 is TGTGCCACCAGCAGAGATGCAGGCCCCGAGACCCAGTACTTC. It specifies CATSRDAGPETQYF.

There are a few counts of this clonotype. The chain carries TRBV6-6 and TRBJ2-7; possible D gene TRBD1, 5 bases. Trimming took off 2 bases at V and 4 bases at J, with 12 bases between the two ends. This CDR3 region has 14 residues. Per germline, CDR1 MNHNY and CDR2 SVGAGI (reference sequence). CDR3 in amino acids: CASSYSQGLYEQYF. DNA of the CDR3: TGTGCCAGCAGTTACAGCCAGGGTTTGTACGAGCAGTACTTC.

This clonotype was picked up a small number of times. The CDR3 DNA follows: TGTGCCAGCAGCTTAGACCGGACTAGCGGGTACGAGCAGTACTTC. This codes for CASSLDRTSGYEQYF. The chain links TRBV11-2 to TRBJ2-7; 11 bases are a match to TRBD2. V gave up 0 bases and J gave up 4 bases; unmatched junction bases: 2. The CDR3 runs to 15 residues. CDR1 SGHAT and CDR2 FQNNGV come from the germline V gene.

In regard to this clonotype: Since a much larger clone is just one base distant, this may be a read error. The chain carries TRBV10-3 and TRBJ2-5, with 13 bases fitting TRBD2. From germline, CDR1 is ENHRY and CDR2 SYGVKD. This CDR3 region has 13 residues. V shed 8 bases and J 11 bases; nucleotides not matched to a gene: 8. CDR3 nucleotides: TGTGCCATCGGGACTAGCGGGGTTTATGAGCAGTACTTC. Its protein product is CAIGTSGVYEQYF.

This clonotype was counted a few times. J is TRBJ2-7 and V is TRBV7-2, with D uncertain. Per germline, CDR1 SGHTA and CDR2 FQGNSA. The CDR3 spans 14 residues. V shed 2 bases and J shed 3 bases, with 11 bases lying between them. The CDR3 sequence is CASSLTYRDYEQYF. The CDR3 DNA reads TGTGCCAGCAGCTTAACGTACAGAGACTACGAGCAGTACTTC.

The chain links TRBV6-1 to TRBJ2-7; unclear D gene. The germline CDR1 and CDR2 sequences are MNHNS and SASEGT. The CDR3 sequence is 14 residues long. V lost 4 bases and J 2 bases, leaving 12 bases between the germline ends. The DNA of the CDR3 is TGTGCCAGCAGTGTACGCGACGTAGCCTACGAGCAGTACTTC. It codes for CASSVRDVAYEQYF.

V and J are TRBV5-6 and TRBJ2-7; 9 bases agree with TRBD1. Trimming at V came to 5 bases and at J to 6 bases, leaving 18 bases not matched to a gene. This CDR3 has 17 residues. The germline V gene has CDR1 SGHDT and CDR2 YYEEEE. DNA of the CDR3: TGTGCCAGCAGAGCTTCCCCTACGGGACAGGGTGCTAGCGAGCAGTACTTC. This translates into CASRASPTGQGASEQYF.

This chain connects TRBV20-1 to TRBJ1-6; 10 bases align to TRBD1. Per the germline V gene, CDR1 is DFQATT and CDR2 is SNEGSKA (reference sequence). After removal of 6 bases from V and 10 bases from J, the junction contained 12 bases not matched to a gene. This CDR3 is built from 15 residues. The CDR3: CSAAGGTGARSPLHF. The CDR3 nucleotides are TGCAGTGCCGCCGGTGGGACAGGGGCTCGATCACCCCTCCACTTT.

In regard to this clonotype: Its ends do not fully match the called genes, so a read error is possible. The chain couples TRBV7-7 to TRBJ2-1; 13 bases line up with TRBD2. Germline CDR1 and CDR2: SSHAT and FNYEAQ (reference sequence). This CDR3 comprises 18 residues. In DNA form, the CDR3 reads TGTGCTAGCAGCTTAGACCTTTTTACTAGCGGGGGGGCCAGAGAGCAGTTCTTC. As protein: CASSLDLFTSGGAREQFF.

The CDR3, as DNA: TGTGCCAGCAGTGAGGTACTAGCGGCTTCCTACGAGCAGTACTTC. Translating it yields CASSEVLAASYEQYF. The chain couples TRBV6-2 or TRBV6-3 to TRBJ2-7, with TRBD2 identical over 8 bases. CDR1 is MNHEY and CDR2 is SVGEGT in the germline V gene. V gave up 5 bases and J gave up 1 base; unmatched junction bases: 7. The CDR3 spans 15 residues.

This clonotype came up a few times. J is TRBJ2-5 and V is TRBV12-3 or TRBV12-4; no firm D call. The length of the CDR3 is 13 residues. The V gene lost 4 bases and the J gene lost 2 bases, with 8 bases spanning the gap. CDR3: CASSYNPQETQYF. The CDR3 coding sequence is TGTGCCAGCAGTTATAACCCGCAAGAGACCCAGTACTTC.

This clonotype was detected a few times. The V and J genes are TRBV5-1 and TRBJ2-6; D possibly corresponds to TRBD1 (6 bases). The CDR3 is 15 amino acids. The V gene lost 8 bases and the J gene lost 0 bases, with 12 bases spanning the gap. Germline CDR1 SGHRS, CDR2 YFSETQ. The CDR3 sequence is CASIGQTSGANVLTF. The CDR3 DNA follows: TGCGCCAGTATTGGACAGACCTCTGGGGCCAACGTCCTGACTTTC.